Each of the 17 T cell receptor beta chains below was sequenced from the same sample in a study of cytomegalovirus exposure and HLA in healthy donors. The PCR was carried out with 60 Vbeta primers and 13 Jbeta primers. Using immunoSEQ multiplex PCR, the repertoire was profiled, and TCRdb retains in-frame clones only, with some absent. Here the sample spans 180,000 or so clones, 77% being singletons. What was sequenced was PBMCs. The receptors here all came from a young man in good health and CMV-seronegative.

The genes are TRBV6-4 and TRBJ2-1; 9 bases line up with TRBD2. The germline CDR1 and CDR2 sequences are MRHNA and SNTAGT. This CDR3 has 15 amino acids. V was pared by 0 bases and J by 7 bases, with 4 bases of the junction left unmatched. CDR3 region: CASSDSSGGQNEQFF. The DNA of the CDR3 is TGTGCCAGCAGTGACTCAAGCGGGGGGCAAAATGAGCAGTTCTTC.

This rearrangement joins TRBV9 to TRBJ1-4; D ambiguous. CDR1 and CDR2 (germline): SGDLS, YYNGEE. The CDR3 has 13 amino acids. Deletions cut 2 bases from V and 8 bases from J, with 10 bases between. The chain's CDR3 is CASSVLPGEKLFF. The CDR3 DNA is TGTGCCAGCAGCGTCCTACCGGGGGAAAAACTGTTTTTT.

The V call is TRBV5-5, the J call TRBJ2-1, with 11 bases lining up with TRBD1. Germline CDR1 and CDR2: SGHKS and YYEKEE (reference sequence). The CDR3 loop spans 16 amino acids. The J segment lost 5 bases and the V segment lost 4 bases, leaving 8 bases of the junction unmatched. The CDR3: CASSVGGQGANNEQFF. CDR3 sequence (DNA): TGTGCCAGCAGCGTTGGAGGACAGGGGGCTAACAATGAGCAGTTCTTC.

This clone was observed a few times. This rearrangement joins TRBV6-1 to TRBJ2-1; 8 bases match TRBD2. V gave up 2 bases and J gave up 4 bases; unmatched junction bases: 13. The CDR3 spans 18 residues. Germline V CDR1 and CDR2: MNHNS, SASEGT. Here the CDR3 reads CASSEIRGGLAGYNEQFF. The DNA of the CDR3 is TGTGCCAGCAGTGAAATTAGGGGAGGGCTAGCGGGTTACAATGAGCAGTTCTTC.

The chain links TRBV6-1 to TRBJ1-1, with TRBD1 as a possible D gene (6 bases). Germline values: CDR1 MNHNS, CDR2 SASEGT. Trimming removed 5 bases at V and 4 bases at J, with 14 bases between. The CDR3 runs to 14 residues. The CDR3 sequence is CASSTRGAGTEAFF. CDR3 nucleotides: TGTGCCAGCAGTACTCGGGGGGCAGGCACTGAAGCTTTCTTT.

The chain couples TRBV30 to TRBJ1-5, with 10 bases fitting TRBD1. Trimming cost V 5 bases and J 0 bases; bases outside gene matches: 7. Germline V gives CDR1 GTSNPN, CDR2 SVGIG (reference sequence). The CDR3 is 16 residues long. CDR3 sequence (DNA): TGTGCCTGGGGCGGGACAGGGGAGAATAGCAATCAGCCCCAGCATTTT. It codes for CAWGGTGENSNQPQHF.

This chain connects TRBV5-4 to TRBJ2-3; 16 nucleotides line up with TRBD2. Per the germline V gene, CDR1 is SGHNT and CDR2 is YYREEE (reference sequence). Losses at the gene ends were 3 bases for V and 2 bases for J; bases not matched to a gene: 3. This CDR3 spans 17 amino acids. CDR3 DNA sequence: TGTGCCAGCAGCTCCGGGACTAGCGGGGGGGCCACAGATACGCAGTATTTT. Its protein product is CASSSGTSGGATDTQYF.

CDR3 nucleotide sequence: TGTGCCAGCAGCTCGGGACTAGCGTGGCACGATGAGCAGTTCTTC. Encoded protein: CASSSGLAWHDEQFF. J is TRBJ2-1 and V is TRBV7-9; TRBD2 aligns across 10 bases. V lost 4 bases, J lost 8 bases, and 8 bases stayed unmatched. CDR1 and CDR2 (germline): SEHNR, FQNEAQ (reference sequence). The CDR3 runs 15 residues.

CDR3 nucleotides: TGTGCCAGCAGTCCTCTAGCGGGGGGGCCCTATTCCTACGAGCAGTACTTC. The encoded protein is CASSPLAGGPYSYEQYF. The chain combines TRBV6-9 with TRBJ2-7, with 12 bases matching TRBD2. CDR1 MNHGY and CDR2 SVAAGI come from the germline V gene. Unmatched junction bases numbered 9, after V lost 5 bases and J lost 1 base. The CDR3 consists of 17 residues.

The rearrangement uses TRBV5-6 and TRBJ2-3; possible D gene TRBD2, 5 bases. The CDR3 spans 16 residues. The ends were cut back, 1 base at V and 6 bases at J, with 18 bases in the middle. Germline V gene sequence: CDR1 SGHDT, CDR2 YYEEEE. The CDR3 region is CASSLPRGRKTDTQYF. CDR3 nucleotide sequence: TGTGCCAGCAGCTTGCCACGCGGGCGGAAAACCGATACGCAGTATTTT.

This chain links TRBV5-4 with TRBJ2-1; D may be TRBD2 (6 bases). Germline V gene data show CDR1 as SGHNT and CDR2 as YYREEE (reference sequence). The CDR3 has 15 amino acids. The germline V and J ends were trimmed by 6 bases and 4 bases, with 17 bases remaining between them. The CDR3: CASTPFGGRYNEQFF. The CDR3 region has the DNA TGTGCCAGCACCCCCTTCGGGGGAAGGTACAATGAGCAGTTCTTC. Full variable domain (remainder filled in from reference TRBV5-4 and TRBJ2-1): ETGVTQSPTHLIKTRGQQVTLRCSSQSGHNTVSWYQQALGQGPQFIFQYYREEENGRGNFPPRFSGLQFPNYSSELNVNALELDDSALYLCASTPFGGRYNEQFFGPGTRLTVL.

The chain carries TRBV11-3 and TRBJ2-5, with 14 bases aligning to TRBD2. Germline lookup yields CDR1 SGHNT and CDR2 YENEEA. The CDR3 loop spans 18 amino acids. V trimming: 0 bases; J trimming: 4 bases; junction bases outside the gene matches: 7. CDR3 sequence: CASSLESGTSGSIETQYF. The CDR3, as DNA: TGTGCCAGCAGCTTAGAGTCCGGGACTAGCGGGAGTATAGAGACCCAGTACTTC.

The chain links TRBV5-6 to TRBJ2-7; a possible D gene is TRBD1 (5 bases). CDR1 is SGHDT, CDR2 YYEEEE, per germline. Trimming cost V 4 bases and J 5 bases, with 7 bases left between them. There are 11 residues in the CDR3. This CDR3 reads CASSRQNEQYF. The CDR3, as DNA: TGTGCCAGCAGCCGACAGAACGAGCAGTACTTC.

CDR3 DNA sequence: TGTGCCAGCAGCTTAGAACTCCTGGGCTACACCTTC. Translating gives CASSLELLGYTF. The chain employs TRBV7-8 and TRBJ1-2; D is unresolved. CDR1 is SGHVS and CDR2 is FQNEAQ in the germline V gene. The CDR3 has 12 amino acids. Trimming shortened V by 1 base and J by 8 bases, and 8 bases separated the two germline ends.

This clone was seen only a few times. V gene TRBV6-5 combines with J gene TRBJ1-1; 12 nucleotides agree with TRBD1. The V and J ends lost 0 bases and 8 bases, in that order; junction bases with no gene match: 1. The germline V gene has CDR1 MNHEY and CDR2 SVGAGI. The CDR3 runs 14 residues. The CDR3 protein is CASSYSGTGGEAFF. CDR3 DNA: TGTGCCAGCAGTTACTCTGGGACAGGGGGCGAAGCTTTCTTT.

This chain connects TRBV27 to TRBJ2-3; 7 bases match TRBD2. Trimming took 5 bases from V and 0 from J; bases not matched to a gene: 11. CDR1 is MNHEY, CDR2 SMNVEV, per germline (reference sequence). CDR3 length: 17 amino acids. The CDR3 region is CASSPPQRGPSTDTQYF. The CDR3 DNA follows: TGTGCCAGCAGTCCACCCCAGCGGGGCCCTAGCACAGATACGCAGTATTTT.

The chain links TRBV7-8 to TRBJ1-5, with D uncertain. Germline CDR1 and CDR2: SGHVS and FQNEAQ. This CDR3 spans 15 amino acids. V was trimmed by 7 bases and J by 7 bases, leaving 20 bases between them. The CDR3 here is CASIQSEGPGQPQHF. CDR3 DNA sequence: TGTGCCAGCATCCAATCTGAGGGCCCCGGGCAGCCCCAGCATTTT.